This T cell receptor beta chain was documented in a study of regulatory T cells in long-lasting Graves disease. The authors built TCR beta libraries using iRepertoire HTBI primers and Arm-PCR of CDR3 regions. TCRdb itself ran the multiplex PCR reads through MiXCR, one entry per CDR3 protein. Here the sample spans under 300,000 distinct CDR3 sequences, 20% being singletons. This clonotype was observed many times. The V and J ends lost 2 bases and 6 bases respectively, with 11 bases between them. CDR1 SGHAT and CDR2 FQNNGV come from the germline V gene. The CDR3 runs to 15 residues. Indicated time point: newly diagnosed GD, antithyroid drugs for less than 3 months. After RNA was extracted from PBMCs, the TCR library was made from it.

This TCR came from a female donor with Graves disease. This chain uses TRBV11-2 with TRBJ1-6; D call uncertain. Here the sequenced sample was peripheral blood mononuclear cells (PBMCs), taken at new diagnosis, from a patient treated with antithyroid drugs. This CDR3 is CASSLTPGFNSPLHF. The DNA for the CDR3 is TGTGCCAGCAGCTTAACCCCCGGATTTAATTCACCCCTCCACTTT.